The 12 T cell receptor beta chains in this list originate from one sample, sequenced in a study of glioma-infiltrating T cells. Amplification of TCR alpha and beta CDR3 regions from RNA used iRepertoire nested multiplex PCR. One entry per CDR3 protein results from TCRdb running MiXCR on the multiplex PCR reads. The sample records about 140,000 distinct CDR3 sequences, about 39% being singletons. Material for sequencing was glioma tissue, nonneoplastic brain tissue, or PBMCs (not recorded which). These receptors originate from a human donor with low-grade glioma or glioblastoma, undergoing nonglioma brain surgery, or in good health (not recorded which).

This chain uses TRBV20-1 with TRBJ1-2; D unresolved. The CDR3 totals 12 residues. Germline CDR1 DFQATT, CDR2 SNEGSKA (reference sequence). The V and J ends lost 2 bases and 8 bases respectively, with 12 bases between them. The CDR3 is CSARFPPNGYTF. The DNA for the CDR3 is TGCAGTGCTAGATTCCCTCCCAACGGCTACACCTTC.

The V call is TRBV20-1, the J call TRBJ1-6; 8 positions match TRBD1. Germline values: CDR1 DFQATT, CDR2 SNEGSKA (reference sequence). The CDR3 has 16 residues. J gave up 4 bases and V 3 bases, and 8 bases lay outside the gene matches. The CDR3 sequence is CSASHRGIVYNSPLHF. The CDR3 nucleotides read TGCAGTGCTAGTCACAGGGGGATAGTGTATAATTCACCCCTCCACTTT.

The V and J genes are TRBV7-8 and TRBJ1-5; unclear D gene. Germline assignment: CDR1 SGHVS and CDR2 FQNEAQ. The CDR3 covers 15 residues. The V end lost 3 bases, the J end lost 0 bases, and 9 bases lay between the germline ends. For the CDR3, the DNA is TGTGCCAGCAGCTTGGACGGTATTAGCAATCAGCCCCAGCATTTT. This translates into CASSLDGISNQPQHF.

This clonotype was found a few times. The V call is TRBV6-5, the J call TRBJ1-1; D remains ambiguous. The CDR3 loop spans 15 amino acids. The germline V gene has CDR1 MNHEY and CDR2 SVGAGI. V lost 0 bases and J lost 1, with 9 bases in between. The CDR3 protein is CASSYSIRGNTEAFF. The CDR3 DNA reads TGTGCCAGCAGTTACTCGATCCGGGGGAACACTGAAGCTTTCTTT.

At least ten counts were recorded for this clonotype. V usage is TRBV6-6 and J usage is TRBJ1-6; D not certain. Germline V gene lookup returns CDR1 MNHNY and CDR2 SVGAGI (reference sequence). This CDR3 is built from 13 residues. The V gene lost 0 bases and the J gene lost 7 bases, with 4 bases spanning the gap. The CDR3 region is CASSYSSNSPLHF. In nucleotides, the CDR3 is TGTGCCAGCAGTTACTCGAGCAATTCACCCCTCCACTTT.

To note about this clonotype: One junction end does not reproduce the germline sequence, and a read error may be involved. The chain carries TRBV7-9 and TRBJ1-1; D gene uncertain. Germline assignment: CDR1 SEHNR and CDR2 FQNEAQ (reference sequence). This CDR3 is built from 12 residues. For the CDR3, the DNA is TGTGCCCGCAGCTTTCCCGGCACTGAAGCTTTCTTT. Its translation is CARSFPGTEAFF.

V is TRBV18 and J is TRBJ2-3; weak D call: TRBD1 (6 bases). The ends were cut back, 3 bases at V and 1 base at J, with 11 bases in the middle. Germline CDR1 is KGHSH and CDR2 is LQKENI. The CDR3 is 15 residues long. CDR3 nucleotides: TGTGCCAGCTCACCCCAGTCAGGGGGCACAGATACGCAGTATTTT. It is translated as CASSPQSGGTDTQYF. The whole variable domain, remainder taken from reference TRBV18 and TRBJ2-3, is NAGVMQNPRHLVRRRGQEARLRCSPMKGHSHVYWYRQLPEEGLKFMVYLQKENIIDESGMPKERFSAEFPKEGPSILRIQQVVRGDSAAYFCASSPQSGGTDTQYFGPGTRLTVL.

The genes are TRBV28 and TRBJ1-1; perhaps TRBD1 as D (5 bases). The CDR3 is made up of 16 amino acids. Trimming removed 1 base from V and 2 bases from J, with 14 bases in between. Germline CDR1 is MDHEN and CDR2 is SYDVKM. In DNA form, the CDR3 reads TGTGCCAGCAGTTTATATACGGCCAGGGAAAACACTGAAGCTTTCTTT. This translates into CASSLYTARENTEAFF.

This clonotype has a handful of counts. The CDR3 sequence: CASSFLKTGNTIYF. CDR3 nucleotides: TGTGCCAGCAGCTTTCTCAAGACTGGAAACACCATATATTTT. The rearrangement links TRBV2 to TRBJ1-3; D remains unclear. Looked up from germline, CDR1 is SNHLY and CDR2 is FYNNEI. Trimming removed 6 bases at V and 2 bases at J, with 11 bases between. The CDR3 extends over 14 amino acids.

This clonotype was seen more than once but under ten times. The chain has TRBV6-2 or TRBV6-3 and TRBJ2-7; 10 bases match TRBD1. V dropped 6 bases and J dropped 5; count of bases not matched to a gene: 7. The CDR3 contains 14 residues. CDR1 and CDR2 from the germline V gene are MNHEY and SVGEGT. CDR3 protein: CASRNGQGVHEQYF. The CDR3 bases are TGTGCCAGCAGAAACGGACAGGGGGTACACGAGCAGTACTTC.

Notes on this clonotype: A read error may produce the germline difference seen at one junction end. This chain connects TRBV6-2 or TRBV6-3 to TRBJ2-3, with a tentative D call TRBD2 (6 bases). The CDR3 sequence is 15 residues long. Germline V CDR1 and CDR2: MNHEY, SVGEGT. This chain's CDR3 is CASSYGKSGQETQYF. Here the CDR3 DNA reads TGTGCCAGCAGTTACGGTAAGAGCGGGCAAGAGACCCAGTACTTT.

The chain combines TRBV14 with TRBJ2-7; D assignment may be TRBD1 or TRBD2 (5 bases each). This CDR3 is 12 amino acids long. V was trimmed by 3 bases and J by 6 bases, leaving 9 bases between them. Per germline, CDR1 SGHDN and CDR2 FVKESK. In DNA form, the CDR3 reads TGTGCCAGCAGCCAGCAGGGAGTCGAGCAGTACTTC. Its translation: CASSQQGVEQYF.